This TCR beta chain was identified during a study of read filtering for tumor transcriptome and immune sequencing. Background on the study: TCR-mapped reads were about 4.05 to 10.27 million with IR-seq versus roughly 75 to 1,300 with RNA-seq.

Germline loops: CDR1 LGHDT, CDR2 YNNKEL (reference sequence). V was shortened by 0 bases and J by 11 bases, with 11 bases between the two germline ends. The CDR3 length is 13 residues. The library was built from around 380 ng RNA with molecular barcoded adaptors for alpha/delta and beta/gamma chains. TCRdb reprocessed the reads via MiXCR and lists one record per CDR3 protein. The sample holds tens of thousands of distinct CDR3 sequences, approximately 22% seen once. The TCR was taken from a donor at least 40 years old with multiple myeloma. The sequencing input was a population of CD138-negative cells sorted from bone marrow. The chain recombines TRBV3-1 with TRBJ2-1; D perhaps matches TRBD1 (5 bases). CDR3 amino acids: CASSQELRQQQFF. CDR3 nucleotide sequence: TGTGCCAGCAGCCAAGAACTCCGACAGCAGCAGTTCTTC.